The 21 T cell receptor beta chains below were found in one sample sequenced in a study of blood T cells in healthy people across ages. Primed by a sample-barcoded 5' primer and a J-beta primer mix, a second PCR proceeded for about 6 to 12 cycles. TCRdb recomputed calls from the 5' RACE reads with MiXCR, one row per CDR3 protein. The table has about 720,000 distinct CDR3 sequences, about 24% seen once. Sequenced: blood. The source is a man in his 70s in good health.

This clonotype was seen only a few times. The gene calls are TRBV20-1 and TRBJ2-5, with D possibly being TRBD1 or TRBD2 (5 bases each). The CDR3 consists of 14 residues. Germline CDR1 DFQATT, CDR2 SNEGSKA (reference sequence). Deletions cut 3 bases from V and 2 bases from J, with 13 bases between. DNA for the CDR3: TGCAGTGCTAGGTCCCGGGACCCACAAGAGACCCAGTACTTC. The encoded protein is CSARSRDPQETQYF.

Only a few counts were recorded for this clonotype. The J gene is TRBJ2-1, the V gene TRBV20-1; 7 bases line up with TRBD2. V shed 8 bases, J shed 4 bases, and the junction held 14 bases outside the gene matches. Germline-derived CDR1 and CDR2 are DFQATT and SNEGSKA (reference sequence). The CDR3 is made up of 15 amino acids. CDR3 DNA sequence: TGCAGTACTCCGGCGGGGGACTACCCTTACAATGAGCAGTTCTTC. Its translation is CSTPAGDYPYNEQFF.

This clonotype has only a few counts. The V gene is TRBV7-3, the J gene TRBJ2-6, with 7 bases matching TRBD2. CDR3 length equals 14 residues. With 4 bases clipped from V and 4 bases from J, the junction kept 1 base outside the gene matches. CDR1 and CDR2 (germline): SGHTA, FQGTGA. CDR3 DNA: TGTGCCAGCAGCTCTAGCGGCGGGGCCAACGTCCTGACTTTC. It specifies CASSSSGGANVLTF.

This clonotype was seen once. The chain combines TRBV3-1 with TRBJ2-3; maybe TRBD2 (5 bases). Trimming left V 4 bases short and J 8 bases short, with 13 bases between. CDR3 length: 13 residues. The germline CDR1 and CDR2 sequences are LGHDT and YNNKEL (reference sequence). The CDR3 nucleotides are TGTGCCAGCAGCCCCACGCGGGCTGGTACGCAGTATTTT. Translating it yields CASSPTRAGTQYF.

The V call is TRBV20-1, the J call TRBJ2-1; 8 bases align to TRBD2. The CDR3 sequence is 13 residues long. Losses at the gene ends were 5 bases for V and 3 bases for J; bases not matched to a gene: 3. Per the germline V gene, CDR1 is DFQATT and CDR2 is SNEGSKA (reference sequence). The CDR3: CSADSGDYNEQFF. In DNA, the CDR3 is TGCAGTGCTGATAGCGGGGACTACAATGAGCAGTTCTTC.

The V and J genes are TRBV11-2 and TRBJ2-3; possible D gene TRBD1, 6 bases. CDR3 length: 15 amino acids. Germline V CDR1 and CDR2: SGHAT, FQNNGV. With 5 bases removed from V and 2 bases from J, the gap between germline ends came to 14 bases. The CDR3 sequence is CASSPNRVNTDTQYF. DNA for the CDR3: TGTGCCAGCAGCCCAAACAGGGTGAACACAGATACGCAGTATTTT.

This chain uses TRBV7-9 with TRBJ2-1, with D hard to call. The germline CDR1 and CDR2 sequences are SEHNR and FQNEAQ (reference sequence). This CDR3 comprises 14 residues. V was shortened by 4 bases and J by 7 bases, with 14 bases between the two germline ends. DNA for the CDR3: TGTGCCAGCAGCTCCTTTTATGCTGCGAATGAGCAGTTCTTC. Encoded protein: CASSSFYAANEQFF.

The sample holds a few counts of this clonotype. The chain combines TRBV7-2 with TRBJ1-5; D might be TRBD1 (5 bases). V lost 1 base and J 6 bases, leaving 16 bases between the germline ends. This CDR3 is 16 amino acids long. Germline CDR1 SGHTA, CDR2 FQGNSA. CDR3 in amino acids: CASSLGGGAGRQPQHF. DNA of the CDR3: TGTGCCAGCAGCTTAGGGGGTGGGGCAGGGCGTCAGCCCCAGCATTTT.

This clonotype was seen once. A single base separates this from a much larger clone, so it may be a read error. This chain uses TRBV29-1 with TRBJ1-2; D not resolved. The CDR3 runs to 11 residues. CDR1 is SQVTM, CDR2 ANQGSEA, per germline. CDR3 nucleotides: TGCAGCGTTGAGGTTAACTATGGCTGCACCTTC. Translation gives CSVEVNYGCTF.

This clonotype was recorded at least ten times. The chain joins TRBV29-1 to TRBJ1-3, with D maybe TRBD1 (5 bases). The CDR3 contains 13 residues. The ends were cut back, 4 bases at V and 0 bases at J, with 7 bases in the middle. Germline loops: CDR1 SQVTM, CDR2 ANQGSEA. The CDR3 DNA follows: TGCAGCGTTGGACAGAGCTCTGGAAACACCATATATTTT. It codes for CSVGQSSGNTIYF.

A few counts support this clonotype. J is TRBJ2-1 and V is TRBV7-8; 8 bases match TRBD2. Trimming at V came to 3 bases and at J to 0 bases, leaving 4 bases not matched to a gene. The CDR3 consists of 16 residues. CDR1 is SGHVS and CDR2 is FQNEAQ in the germline V gene. CDR3 sequence reads: CASSFLAGNSYNEQFF. In DNA, the CDR3 is TGTGCCAGCAGCTTCTTAGCGGGGAACTCCTACAATGAGCAGTTCTTC.

This clonotype was observed a few times. CDR3 in DNA: TGCGCCAGCAGCCAAGATCTTCCCGGGATGAACACTGAAGCTTTCTTT. This codes for CASSQDLPGMNTEAFF. This rearrangement joins TRBV4-1 to TRBJ1-1; D not certain. Germline V gives CDR1 MGHRA, CDR2 YSYEKL. The CDR3 runs 16 residues. With 0 bases removed from V and 0 bases from J, the gap between germline ends came to 11 bases.

This chain uses TRBV29-1 with TRBJ2-7; the D is unclear. The CDR3 covers 10 residues. The germline CDR1 and CDR2 sequences are SQVTM and ANQGSEA. Trimming cost V 4 bases and J 3 bases, with 4 bases left between them. The CDR3 DNA is TGCAGCGTTGGAAGCTACGAGCAGTACTTC. This gives the protein CSVGSYEQYF.

V is TRBV14 and J is TRBJ2-7; unclear D gene. CDR1 and CDR2 from the germline V gene are SGHDN and FVKESK. Between the trimmed V and J ends, which lost 0 bases and 5 bases, there was a span of 17 bases. This CDR3 is built from 16 residues. In DNA form, the CDR3 reads TGTGCCAGCAGCCAAGATATAGGCTTCGGGTCCCACGAGCAGTACTTC. Translation: CASSQDIGFGSHEQYF.

In this sample, this clonotype turned up a few times. The chain couples TRBV20-1 to TRBJ1-6; D not certain. This CDR3 is 15 amino acids long. The V and J ends lost 1 base and 1 base respectively, with 8 bases between them. Germline CDR1 is DFQATT and CDR2 is SNEGSKA (reference sequence). The CDR3 bases are TGCAGTGCTAGAGTTGGAGGGTCCTATAATTCACCCCTCCACTTT. Translated, it gives CSARVGGSYNSPLHF.

The chain recombines TRBV5-1 with TRBJ2-6; D is uncertain. V shed 3 bases and J shed 4 bases, with 11 bases lying between them. Germline V lookup: CDR1 SGHRS, CDR2 YFSETQ. CDR3 length equals 15 residues. CDR3 region: CASSSEGLGANVLTF. The CDR3 region has the DNA TGCGCCAGCAGCTCAGAAGGGTTGGGGGCCAACGTCCTGACTTTC.

The rearrangement uses TRBV9 and TRBJ2-7; possibly TRBD2 for D (6 bases). The germline CDR1 and CDR2 sequences are SGDLS and YYNGEE. CDR3 length: 13 amino acids. Trimming stripped 0 bases from V and 3 bases from J, with 7 bases between. CDR3 in amino acids: CASSVGGDYEQYF. The CDR3 DNA is TGTGCCAGCAGCGTAGGGGGGGACTACGAGCAGTACTTC.

This chain connects TRBV21-1 to TRBJ2-3; the table's D call of TRBD2 was not tested on the DNA. TRBV21-1 is described as a pseudogene. This CDR3 has 17 residues. The CDR3 DNA reads as TGTGCCAGCCCAGCCCCGGCCGGGACTAGCGGGGGAGATACGCAGTATTTT. Its protein product is CASPAPAGTSGGDTQYF.

This clonotype has a handful of counts. The V gene is TRBV28, the J gene TRBJ2-4; D is undetermined. This CDR3 has 13 residues. V gave up 2 bases and J gave up 3 bases, with 5 bases separating them. Germline CDR1 reads MDHEN; CDR2 reads SYDVKM. CDR3 nucleotide sequence: TGTGCCAGCAGTTTAGGTAGCAAAAACATTCAGTACTTC. Translated: CASSLGSKNIQYF. Filled out from reference TRBV28 and TRBJ2-4, the complete variable domain reads DVKVTQSSRYLVKRTGEKVFLECVQDMDHENMFWYRQDPGLGLRLIYFSYDVKMKEKGDIPEGYSVSREKKERFSLILESASTNQTSMYLCASSLGSKNIQYFGAGTRLSVL.

A note on this clonotype: A much larger clone is a single base away; this may be a read error. This rearrangement joins TRBV13 to TRBJ2-3, with 8 nucleotides matching TRBD2. Germline values: CDR1 PRHDT, CDR2 FYEKMQ (reference sequence). The CDR3 is made up of 16 amino acids. CDR3 loop: CAGSLVGGALTDTQYF. The CDR3 DNA sequence: TGTGCCGGCAGCTTAGTCGGGGGGGCGCTCACAGATACGCAGTATTTT.

Note on this clonotype: The CDR3 carries no conserved terminal phenylalanine or tryptophan, so it likely arises from a read error. The chain recombines TRBV5-1 with TRBJ1-6, with 9 positions matching TRBD1. There are 15 residues in the CDR3. V was clipped by 4 bases and J by 5 bases; unmatched bases: 4. Germline V gives CDR1 SGHRS, CDR2 YFSETQ. CDR3 protein: CASSVTGGDNSPLHL. CDR3 sequence (DNA): TGCGCCAGCAGCGTGACAGGGGGAGATAATTCACCCCTCCACCTT.